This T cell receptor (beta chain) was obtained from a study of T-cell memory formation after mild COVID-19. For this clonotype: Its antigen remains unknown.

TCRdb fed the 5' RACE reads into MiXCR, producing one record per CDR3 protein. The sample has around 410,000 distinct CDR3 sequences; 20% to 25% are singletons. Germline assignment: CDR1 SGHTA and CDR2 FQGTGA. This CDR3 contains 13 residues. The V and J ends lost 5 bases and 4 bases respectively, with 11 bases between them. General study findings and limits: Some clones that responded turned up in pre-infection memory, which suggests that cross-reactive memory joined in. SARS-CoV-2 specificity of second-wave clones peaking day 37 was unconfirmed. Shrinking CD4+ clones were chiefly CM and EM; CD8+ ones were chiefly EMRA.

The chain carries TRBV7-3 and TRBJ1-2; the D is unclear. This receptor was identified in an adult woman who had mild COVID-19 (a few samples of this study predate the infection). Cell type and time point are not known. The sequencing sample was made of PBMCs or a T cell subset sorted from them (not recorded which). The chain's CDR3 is CASSPPRAYGYTF. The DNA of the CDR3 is TGTGCCAGCAGCCCCCCGCGGGCCTATGGCTACACCTTC. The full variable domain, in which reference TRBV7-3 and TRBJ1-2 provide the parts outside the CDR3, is GAGVSQTPSNKVTEKGKYVELRCDPISGHTALYWYRQSLGQGPEFLIYFQGTGAADDSGLPNDRFFAVRPEGSVSTLKIQRTERGDSAVYLCASSPPRAYGYTFGSGTRLTVV.